This T cell receptor (beta chain) was obtained from a study of blood T cell repertoires in COVID-19. About the research overall: Samples came from the United States, Italy and Spain, spanning acute and convalescent COVID-19.

In germline, CDR1 is SGHVS, CDR2 FQNEAQ. The CDR3 consists of 13 residues. V was shortened by 5 bases and J by 8 bases, with 13 bases between the two germline ends. Repertoires were generated with immunoSEQ multiplex PCR, while TCRdb's copy carries only in-frame clones and drops some. The repertoire includes over 55,000 clones, roughly 80% of them detected once, and 3.8% sits in the top ten. The chain couples TRBV7-8 to TRBJ2-1; no clear D gene. Specimen: PBMCs or T cells enriched from blood (not recorded which). This clonotype was obtained from a woman aged 40 to 50 with acute COVID-19. Written as DNA, the CDR3 is TGTGCCAGCAGCCCAACGGTGGGCCATGAGCAGTTCTTC. This sequence encodes CASSPTVGHEQFF. The full variable domain, completed using reference TRBV7-8 and TRBJ2-1, is GAGVSQSPRYKVAKRGQDVALRCDPISGHVSLFWYQQALGQGPEFLTYFQNEAQLDKSGLPSDRFFAERPEGSVSTLKIQRTQQEDSAVYLCASSPTVGHEQFFGPGTRLTVL.